This T cell receptor (beta chain) was sequenced during a study of T-cell memory formation after mild COVID-19. MiXCR was run by TCRdb on the 5' RACE reads, yielding one entry per CDR3 protein. The table includes roughly 300,000 distinct CDR3 sequences, approximately 8.4% detected once. This clonotype was seen a handful of times. V was clipped by 1 base and J by 5 bases, with 9 bases between them. The germline CDR1 and CDR2 sequences are SGHRS and YFSETQ. This CDR3 contains 14 residues. The source is a man aged 18 to 35 who had mild COVID-19 (a few samples of this study predate the infection). Cell type and time point are not known. Material: PBMCs or a T cell subset sorted from them (not recorded which). V is TRBV5-1 and J is TRBJ2-2; D uncertain. CDR3 nucleotide sequence: TGCGCCAGCAGCTTGATTACGGTGACCGGGGAGCTGTTTTTT. Translated, it gives CASSLITVTGELFF.